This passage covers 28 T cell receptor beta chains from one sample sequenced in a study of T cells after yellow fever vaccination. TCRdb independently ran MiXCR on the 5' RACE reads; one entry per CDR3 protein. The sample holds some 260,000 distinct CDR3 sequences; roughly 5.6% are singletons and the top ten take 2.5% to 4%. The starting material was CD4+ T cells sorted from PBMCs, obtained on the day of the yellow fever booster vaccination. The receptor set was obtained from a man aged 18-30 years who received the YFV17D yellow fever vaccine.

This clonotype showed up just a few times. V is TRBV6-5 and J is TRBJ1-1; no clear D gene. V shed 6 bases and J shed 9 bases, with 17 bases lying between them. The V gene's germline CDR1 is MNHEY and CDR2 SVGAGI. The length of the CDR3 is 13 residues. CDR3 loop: CASSPGVSNKAFF. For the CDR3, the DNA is TGTGCCAGCAGCCCCGGGGTCTCCAACAAAGCTTTCTTT.

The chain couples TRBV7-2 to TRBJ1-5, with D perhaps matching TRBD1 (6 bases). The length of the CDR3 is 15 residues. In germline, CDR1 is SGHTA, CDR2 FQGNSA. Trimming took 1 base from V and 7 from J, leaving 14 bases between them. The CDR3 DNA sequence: TGTGCCAGCAGCTTAGGTGGGGCCAGGGGACAGCCCCAGCATTTT. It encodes CASSLGGARGQPQHF.

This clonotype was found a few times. The CDR3 DNA follows: TGTGCCAGCAGCTTAGTGGTTGCAGGGACCGGGGAGCTGTTTTTT. Translation: CASSLVVAGTGELFF. The gene calls are TRBV11-2 and TRBJ2-2; possible D gene TRBD1, 5 bases. The CDR3 sequence is 15 residues long. Trimming cost V 1 base and J 5 bases, with 11 bases left between them. Germline CDR1 SGHAT, CDR2 FQNNGV.

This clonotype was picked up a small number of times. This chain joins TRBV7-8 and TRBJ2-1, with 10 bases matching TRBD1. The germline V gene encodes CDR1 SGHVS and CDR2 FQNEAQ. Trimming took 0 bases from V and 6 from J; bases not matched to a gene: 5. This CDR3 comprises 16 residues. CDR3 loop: CASSLAPGQGINEQFF. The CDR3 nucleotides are TGTGCCAGCAGCTTAGCACCGGGACAGGGGATCAATGAGCAGTTCTTC.

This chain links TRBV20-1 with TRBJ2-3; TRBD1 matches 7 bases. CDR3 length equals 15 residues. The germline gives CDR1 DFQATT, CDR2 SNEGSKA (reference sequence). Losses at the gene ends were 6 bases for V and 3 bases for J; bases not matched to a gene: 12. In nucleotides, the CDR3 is TGCAGTGCCCTAGCTCGACAGGGAGTGACAGATACGCAGTATTTT. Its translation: CSALARQGVTDTQYF.

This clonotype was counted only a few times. CDR3: CASSLLNAQETQYF. CDR3 nucleotide sequence: TGCGCCAGCAGCTTACTTAACGCACAAGAGACCCAGTACTTC. The gene calls are TRBV5-1 and TRBJ2-5; D unresolved. The length of the CDR3 is 14 residues. CDR1 is SGHRS and CDR2 is YFSETQ in the germline V gene. Trimming took 2 bases from V and 2 from J, leaving 10 bases between them.

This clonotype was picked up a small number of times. The CDR3 spells CASSFGDTEAFF. The CDR3 nucleotides read TGTGCCAGCAGTTTCGGGGATACTGAAGCTTTCTTT. The chain carries TRBV6-2 or TRBV6-3 and TRBJ1-1; D unresolved. Germline V lookup: CDR1 MNHEY, CDR2 SVGEGT. CDR3 size: 12 residues. V was pared by 4 bases and J by 5 bases, with 8 bases between.

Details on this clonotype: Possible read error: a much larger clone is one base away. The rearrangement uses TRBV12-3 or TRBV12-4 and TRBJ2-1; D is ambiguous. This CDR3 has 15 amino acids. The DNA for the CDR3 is TGTGCCAGCAGTTTGGAACTGAGCTCCTACATTGAGCAGTTCTTC. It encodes CASSLELSSYIEQFF.

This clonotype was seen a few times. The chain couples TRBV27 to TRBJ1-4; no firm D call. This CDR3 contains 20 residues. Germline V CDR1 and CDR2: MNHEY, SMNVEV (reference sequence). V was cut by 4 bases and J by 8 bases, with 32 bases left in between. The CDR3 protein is CASSYVRGSTPVREREKLFF. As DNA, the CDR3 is TGTGCCAGCAGTTACGTACGGGGATCGACGCCGGTAAGGGAAAGAGAAAAACTGTTTTTT.

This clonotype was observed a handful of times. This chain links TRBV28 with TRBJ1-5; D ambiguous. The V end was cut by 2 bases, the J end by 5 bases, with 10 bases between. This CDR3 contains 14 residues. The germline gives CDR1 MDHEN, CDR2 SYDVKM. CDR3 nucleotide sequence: TGTGCCAGCAGTTTAATAACGTCCCATCAGCCCCAGCATTTT. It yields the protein CASSLITSHQPQHF.

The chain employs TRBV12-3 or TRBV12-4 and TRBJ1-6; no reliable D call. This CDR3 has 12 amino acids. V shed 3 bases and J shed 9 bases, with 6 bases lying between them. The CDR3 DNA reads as TGTGCCAGCAGTTTTGAGAGTTCACCCCTCCACTTT. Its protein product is CASSFESSPLHF.

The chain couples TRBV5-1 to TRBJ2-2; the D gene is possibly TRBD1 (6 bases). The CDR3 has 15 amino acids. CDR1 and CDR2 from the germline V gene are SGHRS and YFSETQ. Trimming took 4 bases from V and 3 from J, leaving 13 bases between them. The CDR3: CASSTQTGHTGELFF. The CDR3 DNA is TGCGCCAGCAGCACCCAGACAGGTCACACCGGGGAGCTGTTTTTT.

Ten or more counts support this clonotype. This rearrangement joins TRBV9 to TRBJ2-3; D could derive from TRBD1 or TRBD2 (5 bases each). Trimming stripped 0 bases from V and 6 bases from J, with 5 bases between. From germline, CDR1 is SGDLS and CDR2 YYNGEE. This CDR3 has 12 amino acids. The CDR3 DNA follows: TGTGCCAGCAGCGTAGGGGGGGATACGCAGTATTTT. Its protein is CASSVGGDTQYF.

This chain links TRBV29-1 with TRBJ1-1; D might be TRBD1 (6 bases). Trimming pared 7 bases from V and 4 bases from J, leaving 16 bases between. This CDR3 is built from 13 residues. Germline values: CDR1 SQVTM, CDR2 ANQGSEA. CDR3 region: CSEECQGITEAFF. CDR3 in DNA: TGCAGCGAAGAATGCCAGGGGATCACTGAAGCTTTCTTT.

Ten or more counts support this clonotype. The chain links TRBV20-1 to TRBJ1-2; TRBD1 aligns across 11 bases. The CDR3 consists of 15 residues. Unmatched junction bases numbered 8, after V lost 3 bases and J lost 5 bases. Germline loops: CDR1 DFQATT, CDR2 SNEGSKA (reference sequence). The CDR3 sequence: CSASSGTGGRYGYTF. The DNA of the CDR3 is TGCAGTGCTAGTTCCGGGACAGGGGGACGGTATGGCTACACCTTC.

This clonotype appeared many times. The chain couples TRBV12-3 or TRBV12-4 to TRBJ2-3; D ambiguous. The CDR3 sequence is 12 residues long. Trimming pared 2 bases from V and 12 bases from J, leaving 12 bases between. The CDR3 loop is CASSLSLFRQYF. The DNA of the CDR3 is TGTGCCAGCAGTTTATCATTGTTCCGTCAGTATTTT.

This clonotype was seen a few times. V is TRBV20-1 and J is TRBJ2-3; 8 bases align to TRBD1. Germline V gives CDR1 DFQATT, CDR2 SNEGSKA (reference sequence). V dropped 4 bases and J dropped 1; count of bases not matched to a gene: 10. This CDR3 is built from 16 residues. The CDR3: CSATQGASRRTDTQYF. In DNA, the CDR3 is TGCAGTGCTACCCAGGGGGCGAGCCGTCGCACAGATACGCAGTATTTT.

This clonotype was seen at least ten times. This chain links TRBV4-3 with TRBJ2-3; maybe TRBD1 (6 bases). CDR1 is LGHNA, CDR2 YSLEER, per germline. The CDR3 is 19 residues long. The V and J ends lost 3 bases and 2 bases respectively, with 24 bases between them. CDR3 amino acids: CASSQGPAAKTGLTDTQYF. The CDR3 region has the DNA TGCGCCAGCAGCCAGGGCCCCGCAGCCAAGACAGGCCTCACAGATACGCAGTATTTT.

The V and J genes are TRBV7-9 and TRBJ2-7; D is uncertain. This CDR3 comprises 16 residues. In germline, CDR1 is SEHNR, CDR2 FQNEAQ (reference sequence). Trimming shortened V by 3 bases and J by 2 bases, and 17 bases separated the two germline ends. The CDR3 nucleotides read TGTGCCAGCAGCTTTTCAGGAGACGGCAGAACCTACGAGCAGTACGTC. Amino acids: CASSFSGDGRTYEQYV.

The CDR3 loop is CASSQNPSGGGTEAFF. CDR3 nucleotides: TGCGCCAGCAGCCAGAATCCCTCGGGGGGTGGCACTGAAGCTTTCTTT. V usage is TRBV4-1 and J usage is TRBJ1-1, with a tentative D call TRBD1 (5 bases). V shed 3 bases and J shed 4 bases, with 18 bases lying between them. Germline V gene lookup returns CDR1 MGHRA and CDR2 YSYEKL. CDR3 length equals 16 residues.

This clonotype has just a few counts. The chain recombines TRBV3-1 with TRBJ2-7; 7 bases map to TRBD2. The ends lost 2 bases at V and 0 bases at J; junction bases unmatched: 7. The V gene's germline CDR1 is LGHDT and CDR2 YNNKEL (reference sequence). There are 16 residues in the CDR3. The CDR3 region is CASSQFIGEGSYEQYF. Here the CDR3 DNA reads TGTGCCAGCAGCCAATTTATTGGGGAGGGCTCCTACGAGCAGTACTTC.

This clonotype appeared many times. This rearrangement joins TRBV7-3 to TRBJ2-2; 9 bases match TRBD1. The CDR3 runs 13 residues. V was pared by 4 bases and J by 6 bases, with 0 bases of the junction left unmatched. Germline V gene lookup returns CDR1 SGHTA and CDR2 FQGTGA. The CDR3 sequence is CASSWTGAGELFF. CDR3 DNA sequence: TGTGCCAGCAGCTGGACAGGGGCCGGGGAGCTGTTTTTT.

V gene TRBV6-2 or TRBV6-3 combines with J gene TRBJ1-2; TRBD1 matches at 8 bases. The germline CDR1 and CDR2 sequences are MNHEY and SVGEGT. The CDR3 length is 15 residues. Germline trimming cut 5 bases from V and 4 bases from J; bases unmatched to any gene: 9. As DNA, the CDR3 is TGTGCCAGCAGTCCCCGGACAGGGCTCGTCTATGGCTACACCTTC. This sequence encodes CASSPRTGLVYGYTF.

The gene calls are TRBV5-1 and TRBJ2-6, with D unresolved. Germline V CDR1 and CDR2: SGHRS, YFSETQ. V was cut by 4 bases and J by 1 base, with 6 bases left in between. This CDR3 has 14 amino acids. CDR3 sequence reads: CASSALSGANVLTF. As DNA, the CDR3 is TGCGCCAGCAGCGCCTTATCTGGGGCCAACGTCCTGACTTTC. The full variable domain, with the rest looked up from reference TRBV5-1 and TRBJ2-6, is KAGVTQTPRYLIKTRGQQVTLSCSPISGHRSVSWYQQTPGQGLQFLFEYFSETQRNKGNFPGRFSGRQFSNSRSEMNVSTLELGDSALYLCASSALSGANVLTFGAGSRLTVL.

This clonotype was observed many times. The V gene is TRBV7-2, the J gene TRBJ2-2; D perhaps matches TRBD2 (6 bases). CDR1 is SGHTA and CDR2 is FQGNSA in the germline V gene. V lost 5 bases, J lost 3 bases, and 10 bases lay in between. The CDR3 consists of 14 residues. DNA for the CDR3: TGTGCCAGCAGCCCGACTAGGGACACCGGGGAGCTGTTTTTT. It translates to CASSPTRDTGELFF.

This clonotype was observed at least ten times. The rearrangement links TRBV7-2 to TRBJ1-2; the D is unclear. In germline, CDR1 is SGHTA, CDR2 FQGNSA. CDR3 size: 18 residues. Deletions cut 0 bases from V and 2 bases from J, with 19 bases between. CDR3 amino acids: CASSLAGPRTPKNYGYTF. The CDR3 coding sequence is TGTGCCAGCAGCTTAGCCGGTCCCCGGACCCCTAAGAACTATGGCTACACCTTC.

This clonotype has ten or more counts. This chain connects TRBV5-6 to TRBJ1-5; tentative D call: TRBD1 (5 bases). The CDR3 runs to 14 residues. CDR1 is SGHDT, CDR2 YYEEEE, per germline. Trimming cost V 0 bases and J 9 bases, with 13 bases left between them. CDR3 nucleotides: TGTGCCAGCAGCTTGGCCACGACTGGGGGGCCCCAGCATTTT. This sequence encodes CASSLATTGGPQHF.

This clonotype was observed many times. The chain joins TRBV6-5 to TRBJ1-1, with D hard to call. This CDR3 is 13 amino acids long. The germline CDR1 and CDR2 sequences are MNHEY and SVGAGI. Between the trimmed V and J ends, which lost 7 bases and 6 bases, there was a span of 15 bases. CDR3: CASTIGPGAEAFF. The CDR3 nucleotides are TGTGCCAGCACCATAGGTCCGGGAGCTGAAGCTTTCTTT.